These 19 T cell receptor beta chains share one sample of origin, sequenced in a study of blood T cell repertoires in COVID-19. TCRdb's table, derived via immunoSEQ multiplex PCR, lists solely in-frame clones and lacks some. The sample lists around 270,000 clones; about 87% were seen once. The sequencing input was peripheral blood. Receptors were obtained from a man between 60 and 70 years old who had recovered from COVID-19.

The rearrangement uses TRBV15 and TRBJ1-2; D might be TRBD1 (5 bases). Trimming removed 3 bases at V and 6 bases at J, with 8 bases between. Germline lookup yields CDR1 LNHNV and CDR2 YYDKDF (reference sequence). This CDR3 region has 12 residues. In DNA form, the CDR3 reads TGTGCCACCAGCAGGGGGGGGAATGGCTACACCTTC. Its translation is CATSRGGNGYTF.

V is TRBV7-7 and J is TRBJ2-2, with D possibly being TRBD1 (6 bases). CDR3 length equals 19 residues. Trimming took 5 bases from V and 0 from J, leaving 22 bases between them. Looked up from germline, CDR1 is SSHAT and CDR2 is FNYEAQ (reference sequence). CDR3 nucleotides: TGTGCCAGCAGCCCAGGGGAGCCGACTAAACAAACGAACACCGGGGAGCTGTTTTTT. It codes for CASSPGEPTKQTNTGELFF. Looking up the rest from reference TRBV7-7 and TRBJ2-2 gives the full variable domain: GAGVSQSPRYKVTKRGQDVTLRCDPISSHATLYWYQQALGQGPEFLTYFNYEAQPDKSGLPSDRFSAERPEGSISTLTIQRTEQRDSAMYRCASSPGEPTKQTNTGELFFGEGSRLTVL.

This chain's CDR3 is CASSIVVGGWAQPQHF. DNA of the CDR3: TGTGCCAGTAGTATAGTAGTAGGGGGTTGGGCTCAGCCCCAGCATTTT. The gene calls are TRBV19 and TRBJ1-5, with D perhaps TRBD1 (6 bases). From germline, CDR1 is LNHDA and CDR2 SQIVND (reference sequence). This CDR3 is 16 amino acids long. The V and J ends lost 1 base and 6 bases respectively, with 16 bases between them.

V usage is TRBV29-1 and J usage is TRBJ1-2, with 9 bases lining up with TRBD1. CDR3 length equals 12 residues. Germline V gives CDR1 SQVTM, CDR2 ANQGSEA. J lost 8 bases, V lost 2 bases, and 3 bases had no gene match. The CDR3 nucleotides read TGCAGCGTTGAAATAACAGGGGGCGGCTACACCTTC. As protein: CSVEITGGGYTF.

This clone was seen once. V is TRBV2 and J is TRBJ2-1; 12 bases are a match to TRBD2. Germline values: CDR1 SNHLY, CDR2 FYNNEI. Germline trimming cut 11 bases from V and 4 bases from J; bases unmatched to any gene: 6. The CDR3 length is 14 residues. The CDR3 region is CASRTSGAYNEQFF. The CDR3 DNA sequence: TGTGCCTCAAGGACTAGCGGGGCATACAATGAGCAGTTCTTC.

The chain uses TRBV19 and TRBJ2-3, with 10 bases fitting TRBD2. The germline V gene encodes CDR1 LNHDA and CDR2 SQIVND (reference sequence). Trimming at V came to 9 bases and at J to 0 bases, leaving 9 bases not matched to a gene. The CDR3 extends over 16 amino acids. CDR3 amino acids: CASRSSGGGSTDTQYF. In DNA, the CDR3 is TGTGCCAGCCGCTCAAGCGGGGGGGGTAGCACAGATACGCAGTATTTT. Filled out from reference TRBV19 and TRBJ2-3, the complete variable domain reads DGGITQSPKYLFRKEGQNVTLSCEQNLNHDAMYWYRQDPGQGLRLIYYSQIVNDFQKGDIAEGYSVSREKKESFPLTVTSAQKNPTAFYLCASRSSGGGSTDTQYFGPGTRLTVL.

V usage is TRBV18 and J usage is TRBJ2-3; the match to TRBD1 covers 9 bases. The CDR3 sequence is 14 residues long. Per germline, CDR1 KGHSH and CDR2 LQKENI. Trimming took 8 bases from V and 3 from J; bases not matched to a gene: 6. The chain's CDR3 is CASARDRVTDTQYF. CDR3 bases: TGTGCCAGCGCCCGGGACAGGGTTACAGATACGCAGTATTTT.

This clone has just one count. The rearrangement uses TRBV6-5 and TRBJ2-1; D remains ambiguous. The CDR3 length is 12 residues. V lost 2 bases, J lost 3 bases, and 2 bases lay in between. CDR1 is MNHEY and CDR2 is SVGAGI in the germline V gene. The CDR3 DNA follows: TGTGCCAGCAGTTACCTCTACAATGAGCAGTTCTTC. Residues: CASSYLYNEQFF.

CDR3: CASSPTTGAVSATEAFF. The CDR3 DNA is TGCGCCAGCAGCCCTACGACAGGGGCGGTCTCGGCCACTGAAGCTTTCTTT. The chain uses TRBV5-1 and TRBJ1-1; 8 bases are a match to TRBD1. Germline-derived CDR1 and CDR2 are SGHRS and YFSETQ. J was trimmed by 4 bases and V by 4 bases; bases with no gene match: 15. The CDR3 totals 17 residues.

The chain uses TRBV21-1 and TRBJ1-1; TRBD1 is taken as the D call from the table, unchecked against the DNA. TRBV21-1 is a pseudogene segment. CDR3 size: 19 residues. The chain's CDR3 is CASSSLVPGQGPLNTEAFF. The CDR3 DNA sequence: TGTGCCAGCAGCAGCCTCGTACCGGGACAGGGGCCATTGAACACTGAAGCTTTCTTT.

The chain uses TRBV11-2 and TRBJ2-3; D unclear. Germline-derived CDR1 and CDR2 are SGHAT and FQNNGV. Trimming cost V 6 bases and J 0 bases, with 10 bases left between them. The CDR3 extends over 14 amino acids. The CDR3 spells CASRKYSSTDTQYF. The DNA for the CDR3 is TGTGCCAGCAGGAAGTACTCTAGCACAGATACGCAGTATTTT.

The rearrangement joins TRBV5-1 to TRBJ2-1; 9 bases agree with TRBD2. Trimming took 0 bases from V and 8 from J; bases not matched to a gene: 3. Germline V gene lookup returns CDR1 SGHRS and CDR2 YFSETQ. This CDR3 has 14 residues. The CDR3 nucleotides read TGCGCCAGCAGCTTGGACATAGCGGGGGATGAGCAGTTCTTC. It encodes CASSLDIAGDEQFF.

The V and J genes are TRBV9 and TRBJ1-2; D gene ambiguous. Germline loops: CDR1 SGDLS, CDR2 YYNGEE. V was pared by 2 bases and J by 2 bases, with 7 bases between. The CDR3 length is 13 residues. CDR3 nucleotides: TGTGCCAGCAGCGTCGGGGAAAACTATGGCTACACCTTC. Its translation: CASSVGENYGYTF. Drawing the rest from reference TRBV9 and TRBJ1-2, the complete variable domain is DSGVTQTPKHLITATGQRVTLRCSPRSGDLSVYWYQQSLDQGLQFLIQYYNGEERAKGNILERFSAQQFPDLHSELNLSSLELGDSALYFCASSVGENYGYTFGSGTRLTVV.

J is TRBJ1-6 and V is TRBV6-4; D is unresolved. V dropped 3 bases and J dropped 6 bases, with 6 bases sitting between them. The CDR3 covers 13 residues. In germline, CDR1 is MRHNA, CDR2 SNTAGT. The CDR3 is CASSDRSNSPLHF. The CDR3 coding sequence is TGTGCCAGCAGTGATAGGAGTAATTCACCCCTCCACTTT.

The genes are TRBV7-8 and TRBJ2-3; 16 positions match TRBD2. Germline lookup yields CDR1 SGHVS and CDR2 FQNEAQ. The CDR3 is made up of 21 amino acids. The junction had 12 bases not matched to a gene; V was cut back by 1 base and J by 2 bases. The CDR3 DNA reads as TGTGCCAGCAGCTTAGGCCCGGGACTAGCGGGGGGGCTTCTGAACACAGATACGCAGTATTTT. It translates to CASSLGPGLAGGLLNTDTQYF. Supplemented by reference TRBV7-8 and TRBJ2-3, the full variable domain reads GAGVSQSPRYKVAKRGQDVALRCDPISGHVSLFWYQQALGQGPEFLTYFQNEAQLDKSGLPSDRFFAERPEGSVSTLKIQRTQQEDSAVYLCASSLGPGLAGGLLNTDTQYFGPGTRLTVL.

This chain uses TRBV7-8 with TRBJ1-4; tentatively, D is TRBD1 (6 bases). This CDR3 has 17 amino acids. Germline CDR1 SGHVS, CDR2 FQNEAQ. The V end lost 5 bases, the J end lost 7 bases, and 23 bases lay between the germline ends. CDR3 in amino acids: CASSRTGTRTGGEKLFF. The CDR3 DNA reads as TGTGCCAGCAGCCGCACCGGGACAAGGACGGGGGGTGAAAAACTGTTTTTT.

The CDR3 region is CASSLWDSLTEAFF. The CDR3, as DNA: TGTGCCAGCAGCTTATGGGACAGTCTAACTGAAGCTTTCTTT. The chain uses TRBV13 and TRBJ1-1, with 7 bases fitting TRBD1. The CDR3 is 14 residues long. V trimming: 2 bases; J trimming: 5 bases; junction bases outside the gene matches: 5. Germline CDR1 is PRHDT and CDR2 is FYEKMQ (reference sequence). The whole variable domain, remainder taken from reference TRBV13 and TRBJ1-1, is AAGVIQSPRHLIKEKRETATLKCYPIPRHDTVYWYQQGPGQDPQFLISFYEKMQSDKGSIPDRFSAQQFSDYHSELNMSSLELGDSALYFCASSLWDSLTEAFFGQGTRLTVV.

The chain uses TRBV7-9 and TRBJ1-2; 8 nucleotides line up with TRBD1. Trimming at V came to 5 bases and at J to 2 bases, leaving 7 bases not matched to a gene. This CDR3 is built from 15 residues. CDR1 is SEHNR and CDR2 is FQNEAQ in the germline V gene (reference sequence). CDR3 sequence (DNA): TGTGCCAGCAGCCCCCCGGGACAGGCGAACTATGGCTACACCTTC. Residues: CASSPPGQANYGYTF.

The chain combines TRBV15 with TRBJ2-1; 9 bases agree with TRBD1. The V and J ends lost 0 bases and 4 bases, in that order; junction bases with no gene match: 1. CDR1 is LNHNV, CDR2 YYDKDF, per germline (reference sequence). The CDR3 sequence is 15 residues long. In nucleotides, the CDR3 is TGTGCCACCAGCAGAGAAGGGACAGGGTACAATGAGCAGTTCTTC. It translates to CATSREGTGYNEQFF. The whole variable domain, remainder taken from reference TRBV15 and TRBJ2-1, is DAMVIQNPRYQVTQFGKPVTLSCSQTLNHNVMYWYQQKSSQAPKLLFHYYDKDFNNEADTPDNFQSRRPNTSFCFLDIRSPGLGDTAMYLCATSREGTGYNEQFFGPGTRLTVL.